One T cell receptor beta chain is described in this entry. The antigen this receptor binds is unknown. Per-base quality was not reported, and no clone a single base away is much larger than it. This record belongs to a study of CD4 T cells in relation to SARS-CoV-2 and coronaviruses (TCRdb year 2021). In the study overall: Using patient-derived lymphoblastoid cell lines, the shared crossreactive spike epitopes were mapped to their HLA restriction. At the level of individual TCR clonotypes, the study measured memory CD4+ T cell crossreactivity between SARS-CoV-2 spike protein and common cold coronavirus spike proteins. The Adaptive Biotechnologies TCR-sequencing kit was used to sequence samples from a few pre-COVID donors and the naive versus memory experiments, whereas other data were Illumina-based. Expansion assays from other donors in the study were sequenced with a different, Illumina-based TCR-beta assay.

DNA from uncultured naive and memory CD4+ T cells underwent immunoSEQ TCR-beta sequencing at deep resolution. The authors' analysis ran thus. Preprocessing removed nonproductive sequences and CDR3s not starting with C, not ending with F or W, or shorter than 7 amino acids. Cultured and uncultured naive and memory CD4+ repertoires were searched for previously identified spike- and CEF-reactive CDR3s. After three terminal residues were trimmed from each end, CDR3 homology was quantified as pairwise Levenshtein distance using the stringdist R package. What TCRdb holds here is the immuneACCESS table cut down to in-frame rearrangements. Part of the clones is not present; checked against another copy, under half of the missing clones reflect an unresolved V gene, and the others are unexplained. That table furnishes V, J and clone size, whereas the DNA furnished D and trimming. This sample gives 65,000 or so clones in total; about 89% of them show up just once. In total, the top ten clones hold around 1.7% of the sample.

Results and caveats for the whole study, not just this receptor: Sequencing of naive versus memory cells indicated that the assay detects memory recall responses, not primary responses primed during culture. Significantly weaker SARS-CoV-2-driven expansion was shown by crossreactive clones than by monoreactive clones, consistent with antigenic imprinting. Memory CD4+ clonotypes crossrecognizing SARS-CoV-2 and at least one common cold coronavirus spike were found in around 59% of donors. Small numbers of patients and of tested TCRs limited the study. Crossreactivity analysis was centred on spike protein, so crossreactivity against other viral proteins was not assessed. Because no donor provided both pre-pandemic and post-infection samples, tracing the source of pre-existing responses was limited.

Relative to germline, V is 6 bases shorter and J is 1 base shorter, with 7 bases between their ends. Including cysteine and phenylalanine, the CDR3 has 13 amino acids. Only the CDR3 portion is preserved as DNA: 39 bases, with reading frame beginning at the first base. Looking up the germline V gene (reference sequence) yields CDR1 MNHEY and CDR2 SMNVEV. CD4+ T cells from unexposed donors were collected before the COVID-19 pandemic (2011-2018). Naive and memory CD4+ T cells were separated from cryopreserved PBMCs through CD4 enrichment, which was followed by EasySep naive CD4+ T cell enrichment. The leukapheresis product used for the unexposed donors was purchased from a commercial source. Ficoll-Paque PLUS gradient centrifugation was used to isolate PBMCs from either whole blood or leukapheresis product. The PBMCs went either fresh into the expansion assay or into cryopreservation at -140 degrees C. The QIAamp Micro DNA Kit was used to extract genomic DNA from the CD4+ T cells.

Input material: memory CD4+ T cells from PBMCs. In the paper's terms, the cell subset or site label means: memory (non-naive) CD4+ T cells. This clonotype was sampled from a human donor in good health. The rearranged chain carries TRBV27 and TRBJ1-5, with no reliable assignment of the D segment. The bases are TGTGCCAGCAGCTACAAAAGCAATCAGCCCCAGCATTTT. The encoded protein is CASSYKSNQPQHF.